These T cell receptor beta chains were read from a single sample in a study of memory CD4+ T cells and cytomegalovirus serostatus. Sequencing was performed with immunoSEQ multiplex PCR; in TCRdb, only in-frame clones are kept and a portion is missing. The sample records under 100,000 clones, over 80% being singletons. Sequenced input: memory CD4+ T cells from blood. The receptors here all came from an adult in good health and CMV-seronegative. Both conserved end residues are part of each CDR3. A D gene is named only where the DNA matches it firmly. Clone size is given for some rows only: seen once, a few or many times, or a class if the clone is expanded.

j_gene: TRBJ2-7; v_gene: TRBV5-1; abundance: .; d_gene: .; CDR3aa: CASSLGGAASYEQYF; CDR3nt: TGCGCCAGCAGCTTGGGGGGGGCAGCCTCCTACGAGCAGTACTTC
j_gene: TRBJ1-4; v_gene: TRBV29-1; abundance: .; d_gene: .; CDR3aa: CSVEVQAEKLFF; CDR3nt: TGCAGCGTTGAAGTACAAGCTGAAAAACTGTTTTTT
j_gene: TRBJ1-2; v_gene: TRBV7-2; abundance: .; d_gene: .; CDR3aa: CASSLANNYGYTF; CDR3nt: TGTGCCAGCAGCTTAGCAAATAACTATGGCTACACCTTC
j_gene: TRBJ1-2; v_gene: TRBV7-9; abundance: .; d_gene: .; CDR3aa: CAIAGANYGYTF; CDR3nt: TGTGCCATCGCCGGGGCCAACTATGGCTACACCTTC
j_gene: TRBJ1-4; v_gene: TRBV21-1; abundance: once; d_gene: .; CDR3aa: CASSSRGDQRNEKLFF; CDR3nt: TGTGCCAGCAGCTCAAGGGGGGACCAGAGGAATGAAAAACTGTTTTTT
j_gene: TRBJ2-3; v_gene: TRBV15; abundance: once; d_gene: .; CDR3aa: CATSEGTPSGADTQYF; CDR3nt: TGTGCCACCAGCGAAGGGACTCCTTCAGGGGCAGATACGCAGTATTTT
j_gene: TRBJ1-5; v_gene: TRBV30; abundance: .; d_gene: .; CDR3aa: CAWSGTANQPQHF; CDR3nt: TGTGCCTGGAGCGGAACGGCTAATCAGCCCCAGCATTTT
j_gene: TRBJ2-5; v_gene: TRBV14; abundance: .; d_gene: .; CDR3aa: CASSQDFQGETQYF; CDR3nt: TGTGCCAGCAGCCAAGATTTCCAGGGAGAGACCCAGTACTTC
j_gene: TRBJ1-1; v_gene: TRBV10-3; abundance: .; d_gene: TRBD1; CDR3aa: CAIRNRGWDTEAFF; CDR3nt: TGTGCCATCAGGAACAGGGGGTGGGACACTGAAGCTTTCTTT
j_gene: TRBJ2-1; v_gene: TRBV15; abundance: once; d_gene: .; CDR3aa: CATSSHLGNDEQFF; CDR3nt: TGTGCCACCAGCTCCCACCTGGGGAATGATGAGCAGTTCTTC
j_gene: TRBJ1-5; v_gene: TRBV10-1; abundance: .; d_gene: .; CDR3aa: CASSDPLNNQPQHF; CDR3nt: TGCGCCAGCAGTGACCCGCTGAACAATCAGCCCCAGCATTTT
j_gene: TRBJ2-7; v_gene: TRBV9; abundance: .; d_gene: TRBD1; CDR3aa: CASSVEGQGMVQYF; CDR3nt: TGTGCCAGCAGCGTAGAGGGACAGGGGATGGTGCAGTACTTC
j_gene: TRBJ2-1; v_gene: TRBV7-9; abundance: .; d_gene: TRBD2; CDR3aa: CASSSNSGGDSYNEQFF; CDR3nt: TGTGCCAGCAGCTCGAATAGCGGGGGCGACTCCTACAATGAGCAGTTCTTC
j_gene: TRBJ2-7; v_gene: TRBV7-2; abundance: .; d_gene: .; CDR3aa: CASSLALGVASNEQYF; CDR3nt: TGTGCCAGCAGCTTAGCCCTCGGGGTAGCGAGCAACGAGCAGTACTTC
j_gene: TRBJ1-6; v_gene: TRBV7-9; abundance: .; d_gene: .; CDR3aa: CASSVGGSGSPLHF; CDR3nt: TGTGCCAGCAGCGTAGGGGGAAGTGGCTCACCCCTCCACTTT
j_gene: TRBJ1-4; v_gene: TRBV7-8; abundance: .; d_gene: TRBD1; CDR3aa: CASSSPGTALNEKLFF; CDR3nt: TGTGCCAGCAGCTCGCCCGGGACAGCTCTTAATGAAAAACTGTTTTTT
j_gene: TRBJ2-3; v_gene: TRBV7-3; abundance: once; d_gene: TRBD1; CDR3aa: CASSMTGRTDTQYF; CDR3nt: TGTGCCAGCAGCATGACAGGGCGCACAGATACGCAGTATTTT
j_gene: TRBJ1-5; v_gene: TRBV30; abundance: .; d_gene: TRBD1; CDR3aa: CAWSVGTGYQPQHF; CDR3nt: TGTGCCTGGAGTGTCGGGACAGGGTACCAGCCCCAGCATTTT
j_gene: TRBJ2-1; v_gene: TRBV5-6; abundance: .; d_gene: .; CDR3aa: CASSMPGAGGNEQFF; CDR3nt: TGTGCCAGCAGCATGCCAGGGGCTGGGGGCAATGAGCAGTTCTTC
j_gene: TRBJ1-3; v_gene: TRBV18; abundance: .; d_gene: TRBD1; CDR3aa: CASSPGQGGNTIYF; CDR3nt: TGTGCCAGCTCACCGGGACAGGGAGGAAACACCATATATTTT
j_gene: TRBJ2-1; v_gene: TRBV15; abundance: once; d_gene: TRBD2; CDR3aa: CATSTVGLAGSLQLFF; CDR3nt: TGTGCCACCAGCACTGTAGGGCTAGCGGGGAGCCTTCAACTGTTCTTC
j_gene: TRBJ2-7; v_gene: TRBV10-3; abundance: .; d_gene: .; CDR3aa: CAIRQGTGLNEQYF; CDR3nt: TGTGCCATCAGACAGGGTACTGGTCTGAACGAGCAGTACTTC
j_gene: TRBJ1-1; v_gene: TRBV19; abundance: few; d_gene: TRBD1; CDR3aa: CASQRGQGSNTEAFF; CDR3nt: TGTGCCAGCCAACGTGGACAGGGCTCTAACACTGAAGCTTTCTTT
j_gene: TRBJ2-4; v_gene: TRBV11-2; abundance: .; d_gene: .; CDR3aa: CASSSFGGFKNIQYF; CDR3nt: TGTGCCAGCAGCTCCTTTGGGGGATTCAAAAACATTCAGTACTTC
j_gene: TRBJ1-3; v_gene: TRBV4-2; abundance: .; d_gene: .; CDR3aa: CASSQDQTVKRNTIYF; CDR3nt: TGTGCCAGCAGCCAAGATCAGACAGTAAAGAGAAACACCATATATTTT
j_gene: TRBJ1-2; v_gene: TRBV7-2; abundance: .; d_gene: TRBD1; CDR3aa: CASSSRQGANYGYTF; CDR3nt: TGTGCCAGCAGCTCCAGACAGGGGGCGAACTATGGCTACACCTTC
j_gene: TRBJ1-2; v_gene: TRBV7-3; abundance: .; d_gene: TRBD1; CDR3aa: CASSEGQGAPGDYGYTF; CDR3nt: TGTGCCAGCAGCGAGGGACAGGGGGCGCCGGGGGACTATGGCTACACCTTC
j_gene: TRBJ1-3; v_gene: TRBV6-6; abundance: once; d_gene: .; CDR3aa: CASRDNGSGNTIYF; CDR3nt: TGTGCCAGCAGGGACAATGGTTCTGGAAACACCATATATTTT
j_gene: TRBJ1-6; v_gene: TRBV11-2; abundance: .; d_gene: .; CDR3aa: CASSLDLGGPRNSPLHF; CDR3nt: TGTGCCAGCAGCTTAGATCTGGGGGGGCCCAGGAATTCACCCCTCCACTTT
j_gene: TRBJ1-1; v_gene: TRBV19; abundance: .; d_gene: .; CDR3aa: CASLEVGERGAFF; CDR3nt: TGTGCCTCATTGGAGGTAGGGGAGAGAGGAGCTTTCTTT
j_gene: TRBJ1-5; v_gene: TRBV28; abundance: .; d_gene: .; CDR3aa: CATRRALHLLNQPQHF; CDR3nt: TGTGCCACCCGGAGGGCCCTACATTTACTCAATCAGCCCCAGCATTTT
j_gene: TRBJ2-1; v_gene: TRBV5-4; abundance: .; d_gene: TRBD1; CDR3aa: CASSLAGQGDEQFF; CDR3nt: TGTGCCAGCAGCTTGGCAGGACAGGGCGATGAGCAGTTCTTC
j_gene: TRBJ2-2; v_gene: TRBV15; abundance: few; d_gene: .; CDR3aa: CATRITGLLNTGELFF; CDR3nt: TGTGCCACCAGGATTACCGGACTGCTGAACACCGGGGAGCTGTTTTTT